These T cell receptor beta chains were read from a single sample in a study of beta chain features in type 1 diabetes. Sequencing was performed with immunoSEQ multiplex PCR; in TCRdb, only in-frame clones are kept and a portion is missing. The sample lists some 240,000 clones, approximately 11% occurring once. The sequenced sample was central memory CD4+ T cells from blood. The receptor set was obtained from a man aged 18 to 35 in good health. CDR3s include the opening cysteine and the closing phenylalanine or tryptophan. The D gene is left open where the match is weak. Size values are once, few and many counts, or a class for expanded clones, and some rows have none.

CDR3	DNA	D	V	J	size
CASSSLAGAYHNQETQYF	TGTGCCAGCAGCTCCCTAGCGGGAGCCTACCATAACCAAGAGACCCAGTACTTC	TRBD2	TRBV7-3	TRBJ2-5	few
CAWSVGGRGDTQYF	TGTGCCTGGAGTGTAGGAGGGAGAGGAGATACGCAGTATTTT	-	TRBV30	TRBJ2-3	-
CASSADAGTGVYGYTF	TGTGCCAGCAGCGCGGACGCCGGGACGGGAGTCTATGGCTACACCTTC	-	TRBV13	TRBJ1-2	few
CASSLSGPQETQYF	TGTGCCAGCAGTTTATCGGGGCCACAAGAGACCCAGTACTTC	-	TRBV28	TRBJ2-5	few
CASSQEWRGDTQYF	TGCGCCAGCAGCCAAGAGTGGCGAGGGGATACGCAGTATTTT	-	TRBV4-1	TRBJ2-3	few
CASTRDTEAFF	TGTGCCAGCACCCGGGACACTGAAGCTTTCTTT	-	TRBV4-2	TRBJ1-1	few
CASSQDGQGDYGYTF	TGCGCCAGCAGCCAAGACGGACAGGGGGACTATGGCTACACCTTC	TRBD1	TRBV4-3	TRBJ1-2	few
CASRPSSGSSIEQFF	TGCGCCAGCAGGCCCTCGAGCGGGAGTAGTATTGAGCAGTTCTTC	TRBD2	TRBV5-1	TRBJ2-1	-
CASSPLQGTNTGELFF	TGTGCCAGCTCACCACTACAGGGGACGAACACCGGGGAGCTGTTTTTT	TRBD1	TRBV18	TRBJ2-2	-
CARRGTGELFF	TGTGCTAGGCGGGGCACCGGGGAGCTGTTTTTT	-	TRBV12-5	TRBJ2-2	few